This passage covers 12 T cell receptor beta chains from one sample sequenced in a study of early T cells in non-severe SARS-CoV-2 infection. Each CDR3 protein is one row after TCRdb ran MiXCR on the 5' RACE reads. Altogether fewer than 35,000 distinct CDR3 sequences are present, over 9% being singletons, with the ten largest covering around 13%. Sequencing was done on a sample of whole blood. Receptors were obtained from an adult who was a healthcare worker with PCR-confirmed SARS-CoV-2 infection or an uninfected control (not recorded which).

A few counts support this clonotype. The rearrangement uses TRBV11-2 and TRBJ1-5; no clear D. Trimming left V 1 base short and J 3 bases short, with 7 bases between. The CDR3 runs to 14 residues. The germline gives CDR1 SGHAT, CDR2 FQNNGV. DNA of the CDR3: TGTGCCAGCAGCTTAGGGCCTATCAATCAGCCCCAGCATTTT. Translating it yields CASSLGPINQPQHF. The full variable domain, with the rest looked up from reference TRBV11-2 and TRBJ1-5, is EAGVAQSPRYKIIEKRQSVAFWCNPISGHATLYWYQQILGQGPKLLIQFQNNGVVDDSQLPKDRFSAERLKGVDSTLKIQPAKLEDSAVYLCASSLGPINQPQHFGDGTRLSIL.

This clonotype was counted many times. This chain uses TRBV6-6 with TRBJ2-7, with D perhaps assigned TRBD1 or TRBD2 (5 bases each). V was trimmed by 2 bases and J by 1 base, leaving 15 bases between them. CDR3 length: 16 residues. From germline, CDR1 is MNHNY and CDR2 SVGAGI (reference sequence). CDR3 nucleotides: TGTGCCAGCAGTTACACCCTCCGGGACCTATCCTACGAGCAGTACTTC. This codes for CASSYTLRDLSYEQYF.

This clonotype came up many times. The chain has TRBV13 and TRBJ2-7; 13 positions agree with TRBD2. Germline V gene data show CDR1 as PRHDT and CDR2 as FYEKMQ (reference sequence). The CDR3 contains 16 residues. Trimming took 5 bases from V and 5 from J; bases not matched to a gene: 9. For the CDR3, the DNA is TGTGCCAGCAGCACGAAGCGGACTAGCGGGGGCCACGAGCAGTACTTC. Amino acid sequence: CASSTKRTSGGHEQYF.

This clonotype was counted many times. The V call is TRBV27, the J call TRBJ1-5, with D perhaps TRBD1 (6 bases). Deletions cut 3 bases from V and 5 bases from J, with 14 bases between. The CDR3 runs 15 residues. Germline CDR1 reads MNHEY; CDR2 reads SMNVEV (reference sequence). This CDR3 reads CASSFGGTIDQPQHF. The CDR3 DNA reads as TGTGCCAGCAGTTTCGGCGGGACAATAGATCAGCCCCAGCATTTT.

This clonotype has ten or more counts. V gene TRBV30 combines with J gene TRBJ2-3; 7 positions match TRBD2. Unmatched junction bases numbered 9, after V lost 2 bases and J lost 4 bases. CDR1 GTSNPN and CDR2 SVGIG come from the germline V gene (reference sequence). CDR3 length: 15 amino acids. The CDR3 reads CAWSPQRGSADTQYF. Written as DNA, the CDR3 is TGTGCCTGGAGTCCTCAGCGGGGATCGGCAGATACGCAGTATTTT.

The gene calls are TRBV25-1 and TRBJ1-1; 7 bases fit TRBD1. Germline CDR1 reads MGHDK; CDR2 reads SYGVNS. The CDR3 sequence is 17 residues long. V trimming: 1 base; J trimming: 8 bases; junction bases outside the gene matches: 16. The CDR3 sequence: CASSELSPWDSVQEAFF. The DNA for the CDR3 is TGTGCCAGCAGTGAATTATCCCCTTGGGACAGTGTACAGGAAGCTTTCTTT. The full variable domain, its missing parts supplied by reference TRBV25-1 and TRBJ1-1, is EADIYQTPRYLVIGTGKKITLECSQTMGHDKMYWYQQDPGMELHLIHYSYGVNSTEKGDLSSESTVSRIRTEHFPLTLESARPSHTSQYLCASSELSPWDSVQEAFFGQGTRLTVV.

Written as DNA, the CDR3 is TGTGCCAGCAGTACACCCCGGGACACCTGGGCCAACGTCCTGACTTTC. Amino acid sequence: CASSTPRDTWANVLTF. The chain joins TRBV21-1 to TRBJ2-6; TRBD1 is taken as the D call from the table, unchecked against the DNA. TRBV21-1 represents a pseudogene. The CDR3 contains 16 residues.

In the case of this clonotype: The junction and the germline gene differ at one end; a read error may be behind it. The chain carries TRBV7-3 and TRBJ1-1; perhaps TRBD1 as D (5 bases). This CDR3 spans 14 amino acids. The germline CDR1 and CDR2 sequences are SGHTA and FQGTGA. The CDR3 bases are TGTGCCAGCAGCTTGCAGGGTTGGGGGACTGAAACTTTCTTT. It translates to CASSLQGWGTETFF.

This clonotype was detected ten times or more. The chain is built from TRBV7-3 and TRBJ2-5; 8 nucleotides line up with TRBD2. Germline V gives CDR1 SGHTA, CDR2 FQGTGA. This CDR3 comprises 15 residues. V trimming: 5 bases; J trimming: 1 base; junction bases outside the gene matches: 6. The CDR3 reads CASSPLGGAQETQYF. The CDR3 DNA follows: TGTGCCAGCAGCCCCCTCGGGGGGGCCCAAGAGACCCAGTACTTC.

This clonotype was counted ten times or more. The chain links TRBV18 to TRBJ1-1; D is uncertain. Trimming stripped 8 bases from V and 8 bases from J, with 12 bases between. The CDR3 runs to 11 residues. Germline V lookup: CDR1 KGHSH, CDR2 LQKENI. The CDR3 DNA follows: TGTGCCAGCACCCGTCGTGGGGAAGCTTTCTTT. As protein: CASTRRGEAFF. The full variable domain, its missing parts supplied by reference TRBV18 and TRBJ1-1, is NAGVMQNPRHLVRRRGQEARLRCSPMKGHSHVYWYRQLPEEGLKFMVYLQKENIIDESGMPKERFSAEFPKEGPSILRIQQVVRGDSAAYFCASTRRGEAFFGQGTRLTVV.

The chain couples TRBV4-2 to TRBJ2-2, with D hard to call. This CDR3 spans 12 amino acids. Trimming cost V 8 bases and J 0 bases, with 4 bases left between them. From germline, CDR1 is LGHNA and CDR2 YNFKEQ. The CDR3 region is CASGPNTGELFF. CDR3 bases: TGTGCCAGCGGGCCGAACACCGGGGAGCTGTTTTTT.

This clonotype was observed at least ten times. DNA for the CDR3: TGTGCCACTAGCGGGGGGGCCGACGAGCAGTACTTC. It codes for CATSGGADEQYF. The chain recombines TRBV27 with TRBJ2-7, with 12 bases lining up with TRBD2. The CDR3 covers 12 residues. J was trimmed by 5 bases and V by 10 bases; bases with no gene match: 3. Germline V gene data show CDR1 as MNHEY and CDR2 as SMNVEV (reference sequence).